This passage covers 20 T cell receptor beta chains from one sample sequenced in a study of naive and memory T cell subsets. General study points: Naive repertoires, especially CD8, held a few larger clonotypes, possibly memory cells re-expressing CD45RA.

Two oligonucleotides, mixed equimolar, formed the beta constant-region primer covering TRBC1 and TRBC2. The ligated cDNA underwent four PCR rounds using SP2 and nested alpha and beta constant-region primers. TCRdb reprocessed the UMI-ligation and nested PCR reads via MiXCR and lists one record per CDR3 protein. The sample carries about 150,000 distinct CDR3 sequences, about 23% recorded once. No antigen has been identified for these receptors. The sequenced sample consisted of naive CD4+ T cells from blood. These receptors were obtained from a human donor in good health.

This clonotype was found many times. The chain combines TRBV27 with TRBJ2-7; D may match TRBD1 or TRBD2 (7 bases each). Trimming cost V 7 bases and J 3 bases, with 16 bases left between them. Looked up from germline, CDR1 is MNHEY and CDR2 is SMNVEV (reference sequence). CDR3 size: 14 residues. DNA of the CDR3: TGTGCCAGCAACCCAGGGGGGGAAAACTACGAGCAGTACTTC. Translated: CASNPGGENYEQYF.

V is TRBV19 and J is TRBJ2-1; the D is unclear. This CDR3 has 15 residues. Trimming cost V 2 bases and J 0 bases, with 8 bases left between them. Germline-derived CDR1 and CDR2 are LNHDA and SQIVND (reference sequence). The CDR3 protein is CASSIRGDSYNEQFF. CDR3 nucleotide sequence: TGTGCCAGTAGTATACGTGGTGACTCCTACAATGAGCAGTTCTTC.

This chain connects TRBV12-3 or TRBV12-4 to TRBJ2-1; 9 bases agree with TRBD2. CDR3 length equals 14 residues. Trimming at V came to 8 bases and at J to 6 bases, leaving 8 bases not matched to a gene. CDR3 sequence: CASGQTSGFNEQFF. CDR3 DNA: TGTGCCAGCGGCCAGACTAGCGGCTTCAATGAGCAGTTCTTC.

This clonotype has a handful of counts. V and J are TRBV11-2 and TRBJ2-7, with D possibly TRBD1 on 6 matching bases. The germline gives CDR1 SGHAT, CDR2 FQNNGV. Trimming left V 2 bases short and J 0 bases short, with 11 bases between. The CDR3 runs to 15 residues. CDR3 residues: CASSLLQGPSYEQYF. The DNA for the CDR3 is TGTGCCAGCAGCTTATTACAGGGACCCTCCTACGAGCAGTACTTC. The full variable domain, completed using reference TRBV11-2 and TRBJ2-7, is EAGVAQSPRYKIIEKRQSVAFWCNPISGHATLYWYQQILGQGPKLLIQFQNNGVVDDSQLPKDRFSAERLKGVDSTLKIQPAKLEDSAVYLCASSLLQGPSYEQYFGPGTRLTVT.

This clonotype showed up just a few times. The chain links TRBV27 to TRBJ2-1, with 11 bases fitting TRBD1. Germline V gene data show CDR1 as MNHEY and CDR2 as SMNVEV (reference sequence). This CDR3 region has 15 residues. The junction had 7 bases not matched to a gene; V was cut back by 3 bases and J by 9 bases. CDR3 amino acids: CASSFPDRGRTEQFF. In DNA form, the CDR3 reads TGTGCCAGCAGTTTCCCGGACAGGGGGCGGACTGAGCAGTTCTTC.

The chain carries TRBV24-1 and TRBJ2-1; D remains ambiguous. Per germline, CDR1 KGHDR and CDR2 SFDVKD. The V end lost 5 bases, the J end lost 8 bases, and 12 bases lay between the germline ends. The CDR3 consists of 13 residues. The CDR3 reads CATSAPGSHEQFF. The CDR3 nucleotides are TGTGCCACCAGTGCCCCAGGATCCCATGAGCAGTTCTTC.

This clonotype was seen many times. The chain has TRBV12-3 or TRBV12-4 and TRBJ2-7; D might be TRBD1 (8 bases). V lost 4 bases, J lost 5 bases, and 15 bases lay in between. The CDR3 length is 14 residues. The CDR3 coding sequence is TGTGCCAGCAGTTCCCGGACAGGGAGGGACGAGCAGTACTTC. This codes for CASSSRTGRDEQYF.

This clonotype occurred a few times. The CDR3 bases are TGTGCCAGCAGCCAGTACTCGGACCATGGCAATCAGCCCCAGCATTTT. Its translation is CASSQYSDHGNQPQHF. The gene calls are TRBV3-1 and TRBJ1-5; D not resolved. The V gene's germline CDR1 is LGHDT and CDR2 YNNKEL (reference sequence). V was clipped by 3 bases and J by 2 bases, with 14 bases between them. The CDR3 contains 16 residues. Full variable domain (missing parts from reference TRBV3-1 and TRBJ1-5): DTAVSQTPKYLVTQMGNDKSIKCEQNLGHDTMYWYKQDSKKFLKIMFSYNNKELIINETVPNRFSPKSPDKAHLNLHINSLELGDSAVYFCASSQYSDHGNQPQHFGDGTRLSIL.

This clonotype was counted only a few times. Written as DNA, the CDR3 is TGTGCCAGCAGCGCCAGCAGGGGGAGCTACGAGCAGTACTTC. Translating gives CASSASRGSYEQYF. V and J are TRBV21-1 and TRBJ2-7; the D segment call TRBD1 is taken from the table without a DNA check. TRBV21-1 is labeled a pseudogene. The CDR3 extends over 14 amino acids.

The rearrangement joins TRBV12-3 or TRBV12-4 to TRBJ2-7; TRBD1 might be the D (5 bases). V gave up 3 bases and J gave up 7 bases, with 7 bases separating them. There are 11 residues in the CDR3. The CDR3 nucleotides read TGTGCCAGCAGTTTGTCAGGGGAGCAGTACTTC. Protein sequence: CASSLSGEQYF.

The chain couples TRBV7-2 to TRBJ2-5; D is perhaps TRBD1 or TRBD2 (6 bases each). This CDR3 is built from 17 residues. Germline V lookup: CDR1 SGHTA, CDR2 FQGNSA. Trimming stripped 3 bases from V and 5 bases from J, with 22 bases between. Here the CDR3 reads CASSFRLGRGGGETQYF. The CDR3 region has the DNA TGTGCCAGCAGCTTCCGACTAGGGAGAGGAGGGGGGGAGACCCAGTACTTC.

This clonotype was detected once. The J gene is TRBJ2-7, the V gene TRBV9, with 10 bases identical to TRBD1. This CDR3 has 16 amino acids. Trimming removed 4 bases from V and 3 bases from J; junction bases left unmatched: 10. Per the germline V gene, CDR1 is SGDLS and CDR2 is YYNGEE. The DNA of the CDR3 is TGTGCCAGCAGCCCAATCGGGACAGGGGTTATCTACGAGCAGTACTTC. Encoded protein: CASSPIGTGVIYEQYF. Full variable domain (remainder filled in from reference TRBV9 and TRBJ2-7): DSGVTQTPKHLITATGQRVTLRCSPRSGDLSVYWYQQSLDQGLQFLIQYYNGEERAKGNILERFSAQQFPDLHSELNLSSLELGDSALYFCASSPIGTGVIYEQYFGPGTRLTVT.

The rearrangement joins TRBV12-3 or TRBV12-4 to TRBJ1-5; D is ambiguous. Trimming cost V 6 bases and J 1 base, with 10 bases left between them. The CDR3 sequence is 14 residues long. CDR3 amino acids: CASSPVMSNQPQHF. CDR3 sequence (DNA): TGTGCCAGCAGCCCCGTCATGAGCAATCAGCCCCAGCATTTT.

This clonotype was detected ten times or more. This rearrangement joins TRBV23-1 to TRBJ2-3; no clear D. TRBV23-1 counts as an open reading frame of uncertain function. V lost 0 bases and J lost 0, with 13 bases in between. CDR3 length: 17 amino acids. In DNA, the CDR3 is TGCGCCAGCAGTCAATCGCCGACCTCGACTAGCACAGATACGCAGTATTTT. Translation gives CASSQSPTSTSTDTQYF.

This chain links TRBV19 with TRBJ2-5; D might be TRBD1 (5 bases). CDR3 length: 15 residues. Germline values: CDR1 LNHDA, CDR2 SQIVND (reference sequence). V was clipped by 4 bases and J by 0 bases, with 12 bases between them. CDR3 protein: CASSNLGANQETQYF. CDR3 coding DNA: TGTGCCAGTAGTAATCTAGGGGCTAACCAAGAGACCCAGTACTTC.

This clonotype has a handful of counts. This chain uses TRBV3-1 with TRBJ1-2; tentative D call: TRBD1 (6 bases). Trimming stripped 4 bases from V and 4 bases from J, with 16 bases between. Germline values: CDR1 LGHDT, CDR2 YNNKEL (reference sequence). This CDR3 spans 15 amino acids. CDR3 DNA: TGTGCCAGCAGCCCCCGGGAACCAGGGGCCTATGGCTACACCTTC. This encodes CASSPREPGAYGYTF.

This clonotype is a singleton in its sample. The chain joins TRBV27 to TRBJ2-1, with a possible D match to TRBD2 (5 bases). The CDR3 has 13 amino acids. Germline V gene lookup returns CDR1 MNHEY and CDR2 SMNVEV (reference sequence). Deletions cut 5 bases from V and 5 bases from J, with 10 bases between. The CDR3 loop reads CASSPGLHNEQFF. CDR3 nucleotides: TGTGCCAGCAGTCCAGGACTTCACAATGAGCAGTTCTTC.

The rearrangement links TRBV27 to TRBJ2-7; 8 bases agree with TRBD1. The CDR3 runs to 16 residues. J was trimmed by 2 bases and V by 5 bases; bases with no gene match: 11. The germline V gene encodes CDR1 MNHEY and CDR2 SMNVEV (reference sequence). CDR3 region: CASSQMTGVKTYEQYF. The CDR3, as DNA: TGTGCCAGCAGTCAGATGACAGGGGTTAAAACCTACGAGCAGTACTTC.

The J gene is TRBJ1-5, the V gene TRBV20-1; the D is unclear. CDR1 and CDR2 from the germline V gene are DFQATT and SNEGSKA (reference sequence). The CDR3 contains 16 residues. Trimming stripped 0 bases from V and 0 bases from J, with 12 bases between. CDR3: CSARDLWQNSNQPQHF. The CDR3 nucleotides are TGCAGTGCTAGAGATCTATGGCAGAATAGCAATCAGCCCCAGCATTTT.

This rearrangement joins TRBV20-1 to TRBJ2-7; D might be TRBD2 (6 bases). V shed 3 bases and J shed 0 bases, with 9 bases lying between them. The CDR3 is 13 amino acids. Germline CDR1 is DFQATT and CDR2 is SNEGSKA (reference sequence). CDR3 in DNA: TGCAGTGCTAGTATAGCGGCCTCCTACGAGCAGTACTTC. Residues: CSASIAASYEQYF.